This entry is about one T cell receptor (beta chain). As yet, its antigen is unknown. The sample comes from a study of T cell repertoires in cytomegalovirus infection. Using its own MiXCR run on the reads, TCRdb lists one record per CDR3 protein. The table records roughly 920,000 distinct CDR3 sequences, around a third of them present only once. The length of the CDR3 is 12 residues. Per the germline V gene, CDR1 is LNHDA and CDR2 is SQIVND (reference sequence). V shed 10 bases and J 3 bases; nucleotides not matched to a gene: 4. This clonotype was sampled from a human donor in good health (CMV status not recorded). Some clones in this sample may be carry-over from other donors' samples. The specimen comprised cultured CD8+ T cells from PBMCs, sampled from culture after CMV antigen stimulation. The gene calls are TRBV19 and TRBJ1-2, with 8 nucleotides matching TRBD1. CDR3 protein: CATGQGDYGYTF. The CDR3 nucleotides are TGTGCCACCGGACAGGGTGACTATGGCTACACCTTC.